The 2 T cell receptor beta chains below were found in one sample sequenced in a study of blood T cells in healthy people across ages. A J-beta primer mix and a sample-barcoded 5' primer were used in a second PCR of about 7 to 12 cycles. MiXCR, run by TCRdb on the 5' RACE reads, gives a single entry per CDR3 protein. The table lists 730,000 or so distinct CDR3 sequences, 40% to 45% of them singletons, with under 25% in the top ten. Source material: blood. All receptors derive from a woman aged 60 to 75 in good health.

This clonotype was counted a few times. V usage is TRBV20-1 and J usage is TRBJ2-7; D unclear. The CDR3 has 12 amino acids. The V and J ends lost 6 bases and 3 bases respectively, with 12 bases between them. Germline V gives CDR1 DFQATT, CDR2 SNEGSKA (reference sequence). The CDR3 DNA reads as TGCAGTGCCCCGGGCCCCGTCTACGAGCAGTACTTC. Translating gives CSAPGPVYEQYF.

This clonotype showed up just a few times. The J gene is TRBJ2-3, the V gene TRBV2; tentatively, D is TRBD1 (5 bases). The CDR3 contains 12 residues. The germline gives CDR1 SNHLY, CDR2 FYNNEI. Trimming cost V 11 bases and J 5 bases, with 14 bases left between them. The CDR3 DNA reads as TGTGCCCTCCACGGGCAGGGAGATACGCAGTATTTT. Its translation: CALHGQGDTQYF. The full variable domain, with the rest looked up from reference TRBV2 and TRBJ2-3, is EPEVTQTPSHQVTQMGQEVILRCVPISNHLYFYWYRQILGQKVEFLVSFYNNEISEKSEIFDDQFSVERPDGSNFTLKIRSTKLEDSAMYFCALHGQGDTQYFGPGTRLTVL.